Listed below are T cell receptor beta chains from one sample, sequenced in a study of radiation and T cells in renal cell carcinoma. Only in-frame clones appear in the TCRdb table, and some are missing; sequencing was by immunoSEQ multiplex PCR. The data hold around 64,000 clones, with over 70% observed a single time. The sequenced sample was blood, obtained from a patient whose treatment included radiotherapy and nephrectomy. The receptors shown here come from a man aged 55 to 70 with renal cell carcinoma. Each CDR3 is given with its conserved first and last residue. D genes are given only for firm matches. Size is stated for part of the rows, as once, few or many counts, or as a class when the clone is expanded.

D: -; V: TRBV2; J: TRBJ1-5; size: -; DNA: TGTGCCAGCAGTGAGGGGTTCGGTCAGCCCCAGCATTTT; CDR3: CASSEGFGQPQHF
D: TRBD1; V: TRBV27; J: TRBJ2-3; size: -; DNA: TGTGCCAGCAGTTTCCCAGCCGGGACAGGGAGCACAGATACGCAGTATTTT; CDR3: CASSFPAGTGSTDTQYF
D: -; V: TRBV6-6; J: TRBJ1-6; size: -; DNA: TGTGCCAGCAGTTACTCGGCACTGGATAATTCACCCCTCCACTTT; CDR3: CASSYSALDNSPLHF
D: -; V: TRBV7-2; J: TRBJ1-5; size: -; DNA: TGTGCCAGCAGCTTACGCCCGGGCAATCAGCCCCAGCATTTT; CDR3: CASSLRPGNQPQHF
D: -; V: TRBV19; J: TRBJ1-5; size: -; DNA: TGTGCCAGTAGTATAGGGAAGGGCGATCAGCCCCAGCATTTT; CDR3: CASSIGKGDQPQHF
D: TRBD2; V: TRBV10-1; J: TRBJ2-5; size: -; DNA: TGCGCCAGCAGTGAAACTAGCGGGGGTTTGGAGACCCAGTACTTC; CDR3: CASSETSGGLETQYF
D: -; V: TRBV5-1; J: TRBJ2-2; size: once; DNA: TGCGCCAGCAGCTTGGCACTAGCCGGAAACACCGGGGAGCTGTTTTTT; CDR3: CASSLALAGNTGELFF
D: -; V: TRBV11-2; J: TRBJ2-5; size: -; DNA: TGTGCCAGCAGCCCCCGTTCTGCGGGTGCTCAAGAGACCCAGTACTTC; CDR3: CASSPRSAGAQETQYF
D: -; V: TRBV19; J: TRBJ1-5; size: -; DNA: TGTGCCAGTAGTATTGCGACTCGAGGAGGCAATCAGCCCCAGCATTTT; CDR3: CASSIATRGGNQPQHF
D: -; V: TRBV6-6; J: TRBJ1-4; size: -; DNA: TGTGCCAGCAGTTCCAGATTTCAGGGGAATGAAAAACTGTTTTTT; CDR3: CASSSRFQGNEKLFF
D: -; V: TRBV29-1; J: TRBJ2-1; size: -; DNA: TGCAGCCCTGGTACGGGTTACAATGAGCAGTTCTTC; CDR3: CSPGTGYNEQFF
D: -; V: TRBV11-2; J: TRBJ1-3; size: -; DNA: TGTGCCAGCAGCTTAGCGGGTAGCTCTGGAAACACCATATATTTT; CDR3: CASSLAGSSGNTIYF
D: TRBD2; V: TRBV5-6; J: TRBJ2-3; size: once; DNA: TGTGCCAGCAGCTTCCCCGGGGGGGGAGGGCCAGATACGCAGTATTTT; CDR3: CASSFPGGGGPDTQYF
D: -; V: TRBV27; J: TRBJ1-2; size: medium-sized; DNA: TGTGCCAGCAGTCCCCTGACTTCGGGGGCGGGTGGCTACACCTTC; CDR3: CASSPLTSGAGGYTF
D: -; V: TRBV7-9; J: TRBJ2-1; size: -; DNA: TGTGCCAGCAGCTTAGTGTGGGGACCGGACAATGAGCAGTTCTTC; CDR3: CASSLVWGPDNEQFF
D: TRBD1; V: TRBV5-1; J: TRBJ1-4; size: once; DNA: TGCGCCAGCAGTCCAACGGGACAGCCACACAGGAATGAAAAACTGTTTTTT; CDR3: CASSPTGQPHRNEKLFF
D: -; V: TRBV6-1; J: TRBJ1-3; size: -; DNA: TGTGCCAGCACCTATCAAGGAAACACCATATATTTT; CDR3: CASTYQGNTIYF
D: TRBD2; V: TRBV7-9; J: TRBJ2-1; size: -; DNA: TGTGCCAGCAGCCGTCGGACTAGCGGGGGGGCAGATGAGCAGTTCTTC; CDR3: CASSRRTSGGADEQFF
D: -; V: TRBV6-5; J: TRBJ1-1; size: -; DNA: TGTGCCGGCAGTTACTCATTTCAGAGAACTGAAGCTTTCTTT; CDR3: CAGSYSFQRTEAFF
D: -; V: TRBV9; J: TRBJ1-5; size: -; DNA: TGTGCCAGCAGCGTAGAGATGGGTAGCAATCAGCCCCAGCATTTT; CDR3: CASSVEMGSNQPQHF
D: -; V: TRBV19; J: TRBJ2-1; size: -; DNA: TGTGCCAGTAGTAGGACGGACAGCTCCTACAATGAGCAGTTCTTC; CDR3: CASSRTDSSYNEQFF
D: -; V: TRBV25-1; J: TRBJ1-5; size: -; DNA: TGTGCCAGCAGGGACACGAATCAGCCCCAGCATTTT; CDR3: CASRDTNQPQHF
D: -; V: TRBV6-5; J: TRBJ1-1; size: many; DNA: TGTGCCACCTCAGGGTGGGGAGTGAACACTGAAGCTTTCTTT; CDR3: CATSGWGVNTEAFF
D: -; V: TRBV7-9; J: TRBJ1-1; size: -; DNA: TGTGCCAGCAGCTTAGACCCCTTGTTGAACACTGAAGCTTTCTTT; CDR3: CASSLDPLLNTEAFF
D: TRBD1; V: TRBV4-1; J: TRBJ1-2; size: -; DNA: TGCGCCAGCAGCCAAGATATTGGGACAGGGGTGGGCTACACCTTC; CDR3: CASSQDIGTGVGYTF
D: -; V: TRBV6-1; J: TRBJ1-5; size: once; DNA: TGTGCCAGCAGATCAGGTTATCAGCCCCAGCATTTT; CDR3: CASRSGYQPQHF
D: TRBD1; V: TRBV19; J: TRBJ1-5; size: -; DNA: TGTGCCAGTAGTGCGACAGGGTTCTGGGGCAATCAGCCCCAGCATTTT; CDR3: CASSATGFWGNQPQHF
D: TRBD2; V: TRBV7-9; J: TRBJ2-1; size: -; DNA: TGTGCCAGCAGCTTAGTAGCGGGGGGCAAAAATGAGCAGTTCTTC; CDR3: CASSLVAGGKNEQFF
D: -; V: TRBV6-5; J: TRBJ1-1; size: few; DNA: TGTGCCAGCACCTCCCAGGGCATGAACACTGAAGCTTTCTTT; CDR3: CASTSQGMNTEAFF
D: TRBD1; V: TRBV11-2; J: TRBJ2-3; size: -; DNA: TGTGCCAGCAGCCGCACGGGACAGGACACAGATACGCAGTATTTT; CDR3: CASSRTGQDTDTQYF
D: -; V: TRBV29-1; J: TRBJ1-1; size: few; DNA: TGCAGCGTAACCGGGGCCGCAGGGAGAAAGGTCACTGAAGCTTTCTTT; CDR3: CSVTGAAGRKVTEAFF
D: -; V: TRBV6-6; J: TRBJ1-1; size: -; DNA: TGTGCCAGCAGTTACTCATTTCAGAGAACTGAAGCTTTCTTT; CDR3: CASSYSFQRTEAFF
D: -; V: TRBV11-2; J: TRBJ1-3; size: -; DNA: TGTGCCAGCAGCTCTTTGGGGTCTGGAAACACCATATATTTT; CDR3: CASSSLGSGNTIYF
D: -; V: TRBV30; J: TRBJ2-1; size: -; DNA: TGTGCCGTGGTTTCAGGGCCTTCCTCCTACAATGAGCAGTTCTTC; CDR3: CAVVSGPSSYNEQFF
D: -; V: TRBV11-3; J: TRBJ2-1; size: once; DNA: TGTGCCAGCAGCCCCTTCGACACCACATACAATGAGCAGTTCTTC; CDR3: CASSPFDTTYNEQFF
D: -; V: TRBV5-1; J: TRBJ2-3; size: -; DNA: TGCGCCAGCAGCTTGGCTGGATATAGCACAGATACGCAGTATTTT; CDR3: CASSLAGYSTDTQYF
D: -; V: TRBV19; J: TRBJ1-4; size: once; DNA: TGTGCCAGTAGTATAGCAGGGACGAGTGAACTGTTTTTT; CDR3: CASSIAGTSELFF
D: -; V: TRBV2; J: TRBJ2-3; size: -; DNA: TGTGCCTCTTGGGGAGGGGGTGGCACAGATACGCAGTATTTT; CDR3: CASWGGGGTDTQYF
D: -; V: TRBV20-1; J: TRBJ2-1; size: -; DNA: TGCAGTGCTAGAGGGGGACGGGGGCAGTTCTTC; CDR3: CSARGGRGQFF